This TCR beta chain appears in the sequencing data of a study of blood T cell repertoires in COVID-19. Germline lookup yields CDR1 LGHDT and CDR2 YNNKEL (reference sequence). This CDR3 spans 14 amino acids. Deletions cut 7 bases from V and 3 bases from J, with 15 bases between. In the authors' methods: Reference gene primers were amplified, and this amplification served to estimate nucleated cell counts. Using immunoSEQ multiplex PCR, the repertoire was profiled, and TCRdb retains in-frame clones only, with some absent. The DNA was the basis for D and trimming; V, J and clone size are from that table. The sample yields under 200,000 clones, around nine tenths seen once. This clone turned up a few times.

Sequencing input: peripheral blood. This chain uses TRBV3-1 (or the pseudogene TRBV3-2) with TRBJ1-1; maybe TRBD1 (6 bases). This clonotype was obtained from a man aged 45 to 65 with acute or convalescent COVID-19. In DNA, the CDR3 is TGTGCCAGCACCAAAATTGGGGGCGACACTGAAGCTTTCTTT. Translated: CASTKIGGDTEAFF.